A single sample is the source of the 14 T cell receptor beta chains below, sequenced in a study of blood T cell repertoires in COVID-19. The protocol was immunoSEQ multiplex PCR, while the TCRdb copy is restricted to in-frame clones and leaves out a portion. This table has 150,000 to 200,000 clones, 85% appearing once. The sample consisted of peripheral blood. The receptors come from a woman in her fifties or sixties with acute or convalescent COVID-19.

The chain combines TRBV27 with TRBJ2-7; D is perhaps TRBD1 (7 bases). Germline assignment: CDR1 MNHEY and CDR2 SMNVEV (reference sequence). The CDR3 sequence is 16 residues long. Trimming took off 5 bases at V and 2 bases at J, with 19 bases between the two ends. In DNA form, the CDR3 reads TGTGCCAGCAGTGGGGGGCGACAGGGATTAACCTACGAGCAGTACTTC. Its protein product is CASSGGRQGLTYEQYF.

The CDR3 DNA reads as TGTGCCACCCTACAGGGGAACACTGAAGCTTTCTTT. It translates to CATLQGNTEAFF. J is TRBJ1-1 and V is TRBV2, with D possibly being TRBD1 (6 bases). Germline-derived CDR1 and CDR2 are SNHLY and FYNNEI. This CDR3 is 12 amino acids long. Trimming removed 10 bases from V and 1 base from J, with 10 bases in between. Based on the CDR3 plus reference TRBV2 and TRBJ1-1, the full variable domain is EPEVTQTPSHQVTQMGQEVILRCVPISNHLYFYWYRQILGQKVEFLVSFYNNEISEKSEIFDDQFSVERPDGSNFTLKIRSTKLEDSAMYFCATLQGNTEAFFGQGTRLTVV.

There are a few counts of this clone. The rearrangement uses TRBV30 and TRBJ1-1; D call uncertain. CDR1 and CDR2 from the germline V gene are GTSNPN and SVGIG (reference sequence). The CDR3 covers 13 residues. The germline V and J ends were trimmed by 4 bases and 11 bases, with 20 bases remaining between them. The CDR3 is CAWIGLGSVYAFF. The CDR3 nucleotides are TGTGCCTGGATTGGACTGGGAAGCGTTTACGCTTTCTTT.

The J gene is TRBJ1-4, the V gene TRBV18, with 7 bases lining up with TRBD1. Germline V gene data show CDR1 as KGHSH and CDR2 as LQKENI. The V and J ends lost 2 bases and 3 bases, in that order; junction bases with no gene match: 0. There are 14 residues in the CDR3. The DNA of the CDR3 is TGTGCCAGCTCACCAAGGGGGCCTAATGAAAAACTGTTTTTT. Its translation is CASSPRGPNEKLFF.

The chain links TRBV6-1 to TRBJ2-5; maybe TRBD1 (6 bases). CDR1 is MNHNS, CDR2 SASEGT, per germline. The V end was cut by 2 bases, the J end by 2 bases, with 15 bases between. The CDR3 length is 16 residues. This CDR3 is CASSEMAGAIQETQYF. The CDR3 DNA follows: TGTGCCAGCAGTGAAATGGCAGGGGCCATACAAGAGACCCAGTACTTC.

The CDR3 DNA follows: TGTGCCTGGAGCAGGGGGCTGGGCACTGAAGCTTTCTTT. Amino acid sequence: CAWSRGLGTEAFF. V usage is TRBV30 and J usage is TRBJ1-1; 8 nucleotides match TRBD1. The CDR3 length is 13 residues. The germline gives CDR1 GTSNPN, CDR2 SVGIG (reference sequence). Losses at the gene ends were 3 bases for V and 4 bases for J; bases not matched to a gene: 4.

The chain joins TRBV6-6 to TRBJ1-1; TRBD1 matches at 8 bases. Germline-derived CDR1 and CDR2 are MNHNY and SVGAGI (reference sequence). This CDR3 is 14 amino acids long. The V gene end was trimmed by 6 bases and the J gene end by 1 base; junction bases not matched to a gene: 4. The CDR3 bases are TGTGCCAGCAGCGGAGACAGGGGGAACACTGAAGCTTTCTTT. This encodes CASSGDRGNTEAFF.

This clone was found once. CDR3 protein: CASSAGVEAFF. CDR3 DNA sequence: TGTGCCAGTAGTGCGGGAGTTGAAGCTTTCTTT. The rearrangement uses TRBV19 and TRBJ1-1, with D unclear. The CDR3 covers 11 residues. Germline values: CDR1 LNHDA, CDR2 SQIVND (reference sequence). V lost 5 bases and J 7 bases, leaving 8 bases between the germline ends.

CDR3 sequence: CATEDRWAEAFF. The CDR3 DNA reads TGTGCCACCGAGGACAGGTGGGCTGAAGCTTTCTTT. The V gene is TRBV6-5, the J gene TRBJ1-1; 7 bases match TRBD1. V trimming: 10 bases; J trimming: 6 bases; junction bases outside the gene matches: 8. This CDR3 is 12 amino acids long. Germline lookup yields CDR1 MNHEY and CDR2 SVGAGI.

The chain combines TRBV4-2 with TRBJ1-4, with D perhaps TRBD1 (5 bases). The CDR3 has 15 amino acids. Between the trimmed V and J ends, which lost 0 bases and 7 bases, there was a span of 12 bases. Germline values: CDR1 LGHNA, CDR2 YNFKEQ. CDR3 sequence reads: CASSQEQVTTEKLFF. CDR3 sequence (DNA): TGTGCCAGCAGCCAAGAACAGGTTACGACTGAAAAACTGTTTTTT.

The chain joins TRBV5-1 to TRBJ1-2, with D perhaps TRBD1 (5 bases). The CDR3 contains 15 residues. V was clipped by 7 bases and J by 0 bases, with 16 bases between them. CDR1 is SGHRS, CDR2 YFSETQ, per germline. CDR3 loop: CASGTVGGTNYGYTF. CDR3 DNA: TGCGCCAGCGGTACCGTGGGGGGGACTAACTATGGCTACACCTTC.

The chain links TRBV19 to TRBJ2-7; 13 nucleotides match TRBD2. Trimming took 4 bases from V and 4 from J; bases not matched to a gene: 7. CDR3 length: 16 residues. Per the germline V gene, CDR1 is LNHDA and CDR2 is SQIVND (reference sequence). The DNA of the CDR3 is TGTGCCAGTAGTACCCCCGGGACTAGCGGGACTTACGAGCAGTACTTC. This translates into CASSTPGTSGTYEQYF.

The sample holds one count of this clone. The chain is built from TRBV9 and TRBJ1-2; no firm D call. The CDR3 consists of 13 residues. Germline-derived CDR1 and CDR2 are SGDLS and YYNGEE. The V and J ends lost 0 bases and 5 bases respectively, with 8 bases between them. DNA for the CDR3: TGTGCCAGCAGCGTAGCGGGGAGGTATGGCTACACCTTC. Translated, it gives CASSVAGRYGYTF.

This chain connects TRBV2 to TRBJ2-2; tentative D call: TRBD2 (5 bases). There are 14 residues in the CDR3. V was clipped by 8 bases and J by 0 bases, with 10 bases between them. Germline CDR1 SNHLY, CDR2 FYNNEI. CDR3 region: CASGVAPNTGELFF. The DNA of the CDR3 is TGTGCCAGCGGGGTAGCGCCGAACACCGGGGAGCTGTTTTTT. The complete variable domain, with remaining parts taken from reference TRBV2 and TRBJ2-2, reads EPEVTQTPSHQVTQMGQEVILRCVPISNHLYFYWYRQILGQKVEFLVSFYNNEISEKSEIFDDQFSVERPDGSNFTLKIRSTKLEDSAMYFCASGVAPNTGELFFGEGSRLTVL.